The clone carrying this TCR beta chain was detected only a few times. Antigen: not known. This sample is drawn from a study of T cells in Graves' hyperthyroidism and ophthalmopathy. Amplified regions were TCR beta CDR3 sequences from RNA transcripts. TCR CDR3 underwent first-round RT-PCR with the HTBI primer set. TCRdb independently ran MiXCR on the multiplex PCR reads; one entry per CDR3 protein. The sample lists about 620,000 distinct CDR3 sequences; roughly 15% were seen once. This CDR3 contains 14 residues. Trimming at V came to 5 bases and at J to 4 bases, leaving 4 bases not matched to a gene. The germline gives CDR1 SQVTM, CDR2 ANQGSEA. The study, taken as a whole, reports: Most clonotypes expanded in the thyroid (above 0.001) were also present in blood.

The sample taken for sequencing was blood. The TCR was taken from a woman in her thirties with Graves' hyperthyroidism. The V and J genes are TRBV29-1 and TRBJ2-3; 12 bases fit TRBD2. The CDR3 region is CSVKTSGSADTQYF. The CDR3 bases are TGCAGCGTTAAGACTAGCGGGAGCGCAGATACGCAGTATTTT.